This T cell receptor beta chain was profiled in a study of beta chain features in type 1 diabetes. General study points: Type 1 diabetes patients had moderately but significantly shorter TCRB CDR3s in all four CD4+ subsets. In these data, an HLA type influence on TCRB rearrangement remained unresolved. There were fewer insertions and more deletions at the VDJ junctions of type 1 diabetes patients.

This clone was observed a handful of times. Its target is unknown. Expressed TCRB transcripts were sequenced, since all the RNA that had been isolated was reverse transcribed. Data came from immunoSEQ multiplex PCR; TCRdb stores just in-frame clones and leaves some out. The sample lists roughly 300,000 clones, roughly 9% occurring once. Germline V gene lookup returns CDR1 GTSNPN and CDR2 SVGIG (reference sequence). The CDR3 contains 13 residues. Deletions cut 2 bases from V and 2 bases from J, with 9 bases between. The specimen sequenced was central memory CD4+ T cells from blood. The source is a man younger than 45 with type 1 diabetes. The chain links TRBV30 to TRBJ1-2; no firm D call. The CDR3 sequence is CAWSSTENYGYTF. The DNA for the CDR3 is TGTGCCTGGAGTTCAACGGAGAACTATGGCTACACCTTC.